This TCR beta chain was captured in a study of shared clonotypes between healthy human individuals. This CDR3 spans 16 amino acids. After removal of 4 bases from V and 7 bases from J, the junction contained 9 bases not matched to a gene. The germline V gene encodes CDR1 KGHSH and CDR2 LQKENI. The assay was immunoSEQ multiplex PCR, and TCRdb's table has in-frame clones only and misses some. The data show approximately 2.3 million clones, over 85% seen once. This chain uses TRBV18 with TRBJ2-1; 11 bases fit TRBD2. The material sequenced was naive CD4+ T cells from PBMCs. Subset noted: CD45RA+ positively selected. The TCR sequence derives from a man between 18 and 35 years old in good health. Some clones in this sample may be carry-over from other donors' samples. The CDR3 nucleotides read TGTGCCAGCTCACTTCAACTAGCGGGAGAAGTGAATGAGCAGTTCTTC. It yields the protein CASSLQLAGEVNEQFF.